The sequence of this TCR beta chain was determined in a study of T-cell reconstitution after alpha-beta-depleted transplantation in children. Findings of the study overall: Reportedly, alpha-beta T cells present about two months post-transplant originated from several hundred expanded clones of graft origin. For some patients, TCRbeta diversity was high at day 60 because of recipient T cells and thymic progenitors that survived. The main origin of T-cell counts and diversity one year after transplant was newly produced T cells.

Preparation of the TCRbeta library used unique molecular identifiers. TCRdb analysed the PCR reads with MiXCR anew, one entry per CDR3 protein. There are 300,000 to 400,000 distinct CDR3 sequences in the sample; 23% occur only once, and approximately 9.9% lies in the top ten. V lost 4 bases to trimming and J lost 7 bases, with 12 bases between them. The germline CDR1 and CDR2 sequences are SGHRS and YFSETQ. The CDR3 consists of 13 residues. Only a few counts were recorded for this clonotype. Its specificity is unknown. The chain carries TRBV5-1 and TRBJ1-5; unclear D gene. This specimen was PBMCs, mostly from graft donor cells, taken 180 days after TCRalphabeta/CD19-depleted stem cell transplant. This TCR was recovered from a male patient between 10 and 17 years old who had a stem cell transplant for acute lymphoblastic leukemia, so the T cells may come from the graft donor. The CDR3 sequence: CASSGGAGQPQHF. CDR3 nucleotide sequence: TGCGCCAGCAGCGGTGGAGCGGGACAGCCCCAGCATTTT.